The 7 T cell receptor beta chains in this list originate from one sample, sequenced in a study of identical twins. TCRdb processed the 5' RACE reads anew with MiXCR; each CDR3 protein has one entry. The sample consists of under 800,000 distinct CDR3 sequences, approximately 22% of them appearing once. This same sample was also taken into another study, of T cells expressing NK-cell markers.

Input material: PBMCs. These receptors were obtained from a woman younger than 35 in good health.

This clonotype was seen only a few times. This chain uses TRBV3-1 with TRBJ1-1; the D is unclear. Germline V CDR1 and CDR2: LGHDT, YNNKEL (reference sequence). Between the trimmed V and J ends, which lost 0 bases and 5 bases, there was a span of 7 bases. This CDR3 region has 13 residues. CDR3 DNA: TGTGCCAGCAGCCAAGAAGGGAGGACTGAAGCTTTCTTT. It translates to CASSQEGRTEAFF.

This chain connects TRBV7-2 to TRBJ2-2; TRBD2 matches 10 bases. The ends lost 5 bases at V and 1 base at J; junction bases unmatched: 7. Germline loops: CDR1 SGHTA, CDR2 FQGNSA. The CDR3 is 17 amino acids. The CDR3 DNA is TGTGCCAGCAGCCCGAGGCTAGCGGGAGTGAACACCGGGGAGCTGTTTTTT. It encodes CASSPRLAGVNTGELFF.

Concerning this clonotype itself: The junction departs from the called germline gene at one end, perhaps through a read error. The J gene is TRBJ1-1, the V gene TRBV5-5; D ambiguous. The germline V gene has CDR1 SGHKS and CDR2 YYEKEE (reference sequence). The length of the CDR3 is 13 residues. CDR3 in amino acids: CASSREGNTEASF. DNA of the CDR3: TGTGCCAGCAGCCGGGAAGGGAACACTGAAGCTTCCTTT. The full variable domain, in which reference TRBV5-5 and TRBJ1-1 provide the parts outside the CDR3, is DAGVTQSPTHLIKTRGQQVTLRCSPISGHKSVSWYQQVLGQGPQFIFQYYEKEERGRGNFPDRFSARQFPNYSSELNVNALLLGDSALYLCASSREGNTEASFGQGTRLTVV.

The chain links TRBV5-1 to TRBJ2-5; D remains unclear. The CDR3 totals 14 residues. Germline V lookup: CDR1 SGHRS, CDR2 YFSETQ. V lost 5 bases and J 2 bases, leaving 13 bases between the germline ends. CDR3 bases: TGCGCCAGCAGTAAGACGGGCGATCAAGAGACCCAGTACTTC. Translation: CASSKTGDQETQYF.

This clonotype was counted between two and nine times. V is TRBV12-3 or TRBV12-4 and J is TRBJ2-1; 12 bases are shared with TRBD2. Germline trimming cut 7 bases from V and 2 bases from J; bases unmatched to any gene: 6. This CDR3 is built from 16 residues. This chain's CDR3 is CASTPSGGATYNEQFF. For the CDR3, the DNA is TGTGCCAGCACCCCTAGCGGGGGGGCTACCTACAATGAGCAGTTCTTC.

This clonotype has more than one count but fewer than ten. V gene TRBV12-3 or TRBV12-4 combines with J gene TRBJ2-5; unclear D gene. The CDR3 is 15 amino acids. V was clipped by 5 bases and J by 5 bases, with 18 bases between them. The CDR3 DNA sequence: TGTGCCAGCAGTAGAACCGGAATTGTTGGGGAGACCCAGTACTTC. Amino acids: CASSRTGIVGETQYF.

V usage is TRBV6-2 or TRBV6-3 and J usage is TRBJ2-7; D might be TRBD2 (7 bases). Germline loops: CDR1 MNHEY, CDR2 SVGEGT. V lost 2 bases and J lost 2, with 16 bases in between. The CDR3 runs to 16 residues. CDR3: CASSYLRGAEPYEQYF. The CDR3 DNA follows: TGTGCCAGCAGTTACCTTCGGGGGGCAGAGCCCTACGAGCAGTACTTC.